This TCR beta chain derives from a study of blood T cell repertoires in COVID-19. About the research overall: The origin of the acute and convalescent COVID-19 samples was the United States, Italy and Spain. In each case, the material was cDNA or gDNA derived from T cells, B-cell-depleted T cells, or PBMCs.

The CDR3 runs to 14 residues. Germline assignment: CDR1 SGHTA and CDR2 FQGNSA. V was clipped by 4 bases and J by 8 bases, with 17 bases between them. The method was immunoSEQ multiplex PCR; TCRdb's version includes in-frame clones alone and lacks a portion of them. The sample includes a few hundred thousand clones, roughly 90% of them seen just once. Living in under 30 US areas, the participants were between roughly 18 and 90 years of age. The material sequenced was PBMCs or T cells enriched from blood (not recorded which). The chain employs TRBV7-2 and TRBJ1-2; D gene unclear. The sequence was obtained from a woman under 30 who had recovered from COVID-19. The CDR3 protein is CASSSTGITEGYTF. As DNA, the CDR3 is TGTGCCAGCAGCTCGACCGGGATAACGGAGGGCTACACCTTC.